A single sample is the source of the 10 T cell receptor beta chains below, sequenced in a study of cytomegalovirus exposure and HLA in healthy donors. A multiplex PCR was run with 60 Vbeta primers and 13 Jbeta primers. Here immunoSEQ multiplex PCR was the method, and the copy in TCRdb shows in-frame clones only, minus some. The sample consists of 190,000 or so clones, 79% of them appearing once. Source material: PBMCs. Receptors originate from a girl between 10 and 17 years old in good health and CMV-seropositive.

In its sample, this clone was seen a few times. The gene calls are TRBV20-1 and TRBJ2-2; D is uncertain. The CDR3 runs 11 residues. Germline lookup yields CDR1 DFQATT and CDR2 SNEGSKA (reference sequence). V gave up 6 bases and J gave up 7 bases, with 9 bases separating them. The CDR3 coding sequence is TGCAGTGCGCGGAGAAGCGGGGAGCTGTTTTTT. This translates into CSARRSGELFF.

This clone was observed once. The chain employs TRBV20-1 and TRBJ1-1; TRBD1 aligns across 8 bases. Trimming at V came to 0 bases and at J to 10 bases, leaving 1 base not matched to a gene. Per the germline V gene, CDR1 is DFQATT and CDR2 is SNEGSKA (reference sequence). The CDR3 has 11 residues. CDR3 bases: TGCAGTGCTAGAGAAACAGGGGGAGCTTTCTTT. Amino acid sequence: CSARETGGAFF.

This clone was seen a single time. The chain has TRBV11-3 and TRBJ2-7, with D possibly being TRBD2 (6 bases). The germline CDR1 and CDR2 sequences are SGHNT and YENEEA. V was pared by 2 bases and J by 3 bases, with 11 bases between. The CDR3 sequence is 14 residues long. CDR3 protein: CASSLTGESYEQYF. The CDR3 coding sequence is TGTGCCAGCAGCTTAACGGGGGAGAGCTACGAGCAGTACTTC.

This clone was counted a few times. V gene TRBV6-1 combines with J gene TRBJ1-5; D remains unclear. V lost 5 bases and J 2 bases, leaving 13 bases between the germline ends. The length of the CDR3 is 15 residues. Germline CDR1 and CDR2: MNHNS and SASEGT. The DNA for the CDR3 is TGTGCCAGCAGTAGCCTTGTACTTGGCAATCAGCCCCAGCATTTT. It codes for CASSSLVLGNQPQHF.

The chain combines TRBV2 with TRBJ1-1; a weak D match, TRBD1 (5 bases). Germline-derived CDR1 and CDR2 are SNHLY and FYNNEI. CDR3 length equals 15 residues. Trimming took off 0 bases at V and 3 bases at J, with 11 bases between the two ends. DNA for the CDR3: TGTGCCAGCAGTGAAGCGCTTAGGGGCCACACTGAAGCTTTCTTT. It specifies CASSEALRGHTEAFF.

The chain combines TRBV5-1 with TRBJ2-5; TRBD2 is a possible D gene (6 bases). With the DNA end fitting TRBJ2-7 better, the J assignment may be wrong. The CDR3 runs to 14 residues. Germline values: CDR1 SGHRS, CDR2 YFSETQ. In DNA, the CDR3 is TGCGCCAGCAGCTTCGGAGGGAACTCCTACGAGCAGTACTTC. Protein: CASSFGGNSYEQYF.

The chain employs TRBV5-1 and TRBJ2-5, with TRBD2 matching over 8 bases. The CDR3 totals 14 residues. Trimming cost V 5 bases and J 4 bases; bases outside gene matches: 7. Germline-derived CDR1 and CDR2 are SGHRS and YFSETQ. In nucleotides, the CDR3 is TGCGCCAGCAGAGGGGGACTAGTCAGAGAGACCCAGTACTTC. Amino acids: CASRGGLVRETQYF.

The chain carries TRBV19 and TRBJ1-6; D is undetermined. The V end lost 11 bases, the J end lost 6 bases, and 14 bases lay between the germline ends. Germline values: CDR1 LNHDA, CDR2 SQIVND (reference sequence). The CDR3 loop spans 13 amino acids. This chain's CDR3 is CARSGTSNSPLHF. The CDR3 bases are TGTGCCCGGAGCGGCACCAGTAATTCACCCCTCCACTTT.

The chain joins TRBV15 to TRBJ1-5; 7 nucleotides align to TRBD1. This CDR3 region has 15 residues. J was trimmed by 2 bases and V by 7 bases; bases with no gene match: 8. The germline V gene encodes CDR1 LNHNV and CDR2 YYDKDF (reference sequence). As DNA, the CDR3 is TGTGCCACCAACAAACAGGGGAAGGGCAATCAGCCCCAGCATTTT. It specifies CATNKQGKGNQPQHF. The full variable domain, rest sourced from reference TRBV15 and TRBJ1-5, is DAMVIQNPRYQVTQFGKPVTLSCSQTLNHNVMYWYQQKSSQAPKLLFHYYDKDFNNEADTPDNFQSRRPNTSFCFLDIRSPGLGDTAMYLCATNKQGKGNQPQHFGDGTRLSIL.

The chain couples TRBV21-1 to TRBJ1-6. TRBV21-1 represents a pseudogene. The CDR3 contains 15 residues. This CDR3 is CASKRGGALSSPLHF. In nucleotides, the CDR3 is TGTGCCAGCAAAAGAGGGGGGGCGCTTAGTTCACCCCTCCACTTT.